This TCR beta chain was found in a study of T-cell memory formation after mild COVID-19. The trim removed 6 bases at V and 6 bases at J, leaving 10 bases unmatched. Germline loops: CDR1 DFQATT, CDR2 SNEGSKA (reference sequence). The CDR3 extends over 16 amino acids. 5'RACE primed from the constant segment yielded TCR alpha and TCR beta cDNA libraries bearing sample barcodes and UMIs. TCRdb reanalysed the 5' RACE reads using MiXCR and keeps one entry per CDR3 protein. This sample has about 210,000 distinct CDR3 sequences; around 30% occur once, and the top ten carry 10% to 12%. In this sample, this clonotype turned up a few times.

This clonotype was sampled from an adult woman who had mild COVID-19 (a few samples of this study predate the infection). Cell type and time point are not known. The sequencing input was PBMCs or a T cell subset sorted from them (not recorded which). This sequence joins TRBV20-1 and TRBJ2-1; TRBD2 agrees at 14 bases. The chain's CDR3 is CSARRLAGGSFNEQFF. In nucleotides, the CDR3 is TGCAGTGCAAGAAGACTAGCGGGGGGGTCGTTCAATGAGCAGTTCTTC.